These 31 T cell receptor beta chains originate from one sample sequenced in a study of cytotoxic CD8 clonotypes in ibrutinib-treated CLL (dated by TCRdb to 2020 to 2022). The sample's time point label, in plain terms: approximately 2 years on ibrutinib. Library creation used the immunoSEQ multiplex PCR assay. The table was pulled from immuneACCESS by TCRdb, which kept in-frame rearrangements only. Such tables lose some clones; where checked, under half of the loss comes from unresolved V genes, and the rest has no known cause. This sample has some 26,000 clones in its table, and 70% to 90% of those were observed once. Of the sample, under 9.5% falls within the top ten clones. The starting material was PBMCs, obtained after 24 months of ibrutinib treatment. These receptors came from a human donor with chronic lymphocytic leukemia.

The V gene is TRBV6-5, the J gene TRBJ1-5; D is perhaps TRBD1 (6 bases). Trimming shortened V by 2 bases and J by 5 bases, and 10 bases separated the two germline ends. The CDR3 extends over 14 amino acids. Per the germline V gene, CDR1 is MNHEY and CDR2 is SVGAGI. DNA of the CDR3: TGTGCCAGCAGTTACAAGGACAGATATCAGCCCCAGCATTTT. It is translated as CASSYKDRYQPQHF.

The V gene is TRBV11-1, the J gene TRBJ2-3; D may be TRBD1 or TRBD2 (5 bases each). The CDR3 runs 16 residues. Trimming took off 2 bases at V and 0 bases at J, with 12 bases between the two ends. Germline CDR1 reads SGHAT; CDR2 reads FQDESV (reference sequence). The CDR3 DNA reads TGTGCCAGCAGCTTAATGGGACGGGGTAGCACAGATACGCAGTATTTT. Amino acid sequence: CASSLMGRGSTDTQYF.

This chain uses TRBV7-9 with TRBJ1-2, with TRBD1 matching over 8 bases. The junction had 7 bases not matched to a gene; V was cut back by 5 bases and J by 2 bases. Germline CDR1 and CDR2: SEHNR and FQNEAQ (reference sequence). The CDR3 is made up of 15 amino acids. The CDR3 loop reads CASSPRAGGNYGYTF. CDR3 bases: TGTGCCAGCAGCCCCAGGGCAGGGGGCAACTATGGCTACACCTTC.

This chain links TRBV5-6 with TRBJ2-1; 7 positions match TRBD2. CDR3 length equals 15 residues. V was pared by 2 bases and J by 8 bases, with 10 bases of the junction left unmatched. Per germline, CDR1 SGHDT and CDR2 YYEEEE. The CDR3 loop reads CASSFGPNREDEQFF. DNA of the CDR3: TGTGCCAGCAGCTTCGGACCAAACCGGGAGGATGAGCAGTTCTTC.

The chain joins TRBV4-1 to TRBJ2-7; 8 positions agree with TRBD2. The CDR3 consists of 15 residues. Germline CDR1 MGHRA, CDR2 YSYEKL. V was pared by 1 base and J by 2 bases, with 4 bases of the junction left unmatched. The CDR3 loop reads CASSQGSGAPYEQYF. In DNA, the CDR3 is TGCGCCAGCAGCCAAGGTAGCGGGGCCCCCTACGAGCAGTACTTC.

In the case of this clone: Germline and junction disagree at one end, which may indicate a read error. This chain connects TRBV6-1 to TRBJ2-3; 8 bases map to TRBD1. CDR3 length: 12 residues. In germline, CDR1 is MNHNS, CDR2 SASEGT. In DNA form, the CDR3 reads TGTGCCAGCAGCTTGGACAGGGATATGCAGTATTTT. It translates to CASSLDRDMQYF.

This sequence joins TRBV7-9 and TRBJ2-5, with D possibly being TRBD1 or TRBD2 (7 bases each). The V gene lost 5 bases and the J gene lost 5 bases, with 9 bases spanning the gap. This CDR3 is 12 amino acids long. The germline CDR1 and CDR2 sequences are SEHNR and FQNEAQ (reference sequence). CDR3 sequence reads: CASSQGGETQYF. CDR3 DNA: TGTGCCAGCAGCCAGGGGGGGGAGACCCAGTACTTC.

V and J are TRBV10-3 and TRBJ1-3; tentatively, D is TRBD1 (5 bases). The CDR3 runs 17 residues. V lost 3 bases to trimming and J lost 0 bases, with 15 bases between them. Germline V gene sequence: CDR1 ENHRY, CDR2 SYGVKD. The CDR3 nucleotides read TGTGCCATCAGTGACCTTAGACAGAATCTCTCTGGAAACACCATATATTTT. It translates to CAISDLRQNLSGNTIYF.

The chain couples TRBV5-5 to TRBJ2-7; D call uncertain. V dropped 0 bases and J dropped 0 bases, with 10 bases sitting between them. Germline V gene lookup returns CDR1 SGHKS and CDR2 YYEKEE (reference sequence). The CDR3 sequence is 15 residues long. CDR3 DNA: TGTGCCAGCAGCTTGGAACAGTACAGCTCCTACGAGCAGTACTTC. Its protein product is CASSLEQYSSYEQYF.

The chain joins TRBV4-1 to TRBJ2-5; perhaps TRBD1 as D (5 bases). The germline V gene encodes CDR1 MGHRA and CDR2 YSYEKL. CDR3 length: 14 residues. Trimming took off 1 base at V and 5 bases at J, with 11 bases between the two ends. CDR3 nucleotide sequence: TGCGCCAGCAGCCAAGTGTCAGGGTGGGAGACCCAGTACTTC. Translated: CASSQVSGWETQYF.

The chain carries TRBV5-1 and TRBJ2-5; TRBD2 matches at 11 bases. This CDR3 contains 16 residues. From germline, CDR1 is SGHRS and CDR2 YFSETQ. Losses at the gene ends were 2 bases for V and 1 base for J; bases not matched to a gene: 4. CDR3 sequence reads: CASSLGSGGVQETQYF. The CDR3 region has the DNA TGCGCCAGCAGCTTAGGTAGCGGGGGGGTCCAAGAGACCCAGTACTTC.

The chain links TRBV6-1 to TRBJ2-1; 8 positions agree with TRBD2. V was clipped by 3 bases and J by 4 bases; unmatched bases: 17. This CDR3 has 19 residues. Germline V gene data show CDR1 as MNHNS and CDR2 as SASEGT. DNA of the CDR3: TGTGCCAGCAGTGAGACTAGGCCACTAAACCGGGGGGGATACAATGAGCAGTTCTTC. Protein product: CASSETRPLNRGGYNEQFF.

The chain joins TRBV10-3 to TRBJ2-3; TRBD2 matches at 12 bases. Germline CDR1 ENHRY, CDR2 SYGVKD. J gave up 5 bases and V 5 bases, and 5 bases lay outside the gene matches. This CDR3 region has 15 residues. The CDR3 bases are TGTGCCATCAGTTCACTAGCGGGGGGTTTAGATACGCAGTATTTT. Its protein is CAISSLAGGLDTQYF.

The rearrangement links TRBV4-1 to TRBJ2-2; D gene ambiguous. The CDR3 is 15 amino acids. Looked up from germline, CDR1 is MGHRA and CDR2 is YSYEKL. V was shortened by 4 bases and J by 0 bases, with 9 bases between the two germline ends. DNA of the CDR3: TGCGCCAGCAGCCCCCTACAATCGAACACCGGGGAGCTGTTTTTT. Translated, it gives CASSPLQSNTGELFF.

The rearrangement uses TRBV27 and TRBJ2-1; 8 nucleotides agree with TRBD1. The germline gives CDR1 MNHEY, CDR2 SMNVEV (reference sequence). The V gene end was trimmed by 2 bases and the J gene end by 8 bases; junction bases not matched to a gene: 8. The CDR3 runs 15 residues. In nucleotides, the CDR3 is TGTGCCAGCAGTTTAAGGGGCAGGGGGCGGTATGAGCAGTTCTTC. Translated: CASSLRGRGRYEQFF.

The chain uses TRBV5-1 and TRBJ2-1; a weak D match, TRBD1 (6 bases). Between the trimmed V and J ends, which lost 4 bases and 3 bases, there was a span of 17 bases. CDR3 length: 16 residues. Germline V gene sequence: CDR1 SGHRS, CDR2 YFSETQ. The CDR3 sequence: CASSPVRTADYNEQFF. The DNA of the CDR3 is TGCGCCAGCAGCCCAGTTCGGACAGCAGACTACAATGAGCAGTTCTTC. The entire variable domain, with the rest obtained from reference TRBV5-1 and TRBJ2-1, is as follows: KAGVTQTPRYLIKTRGQQVTLSCSPISGHRSVSWYQQTPGQGLQFLFEYFSETQRNKGNFPGRFSGRQFSNSRSEMNVSTLELGDSALYLCASSPVRTADYNEQFFGPGTRLTVL.

V and J are TRBV7-6 and TRBJ1-1, with 10 bases identical to TRBD1. The J segment lost 4 bases and the V segment lost 4 bases, leaving 6 bases of the junction unmatched. This CDR3 spans 15 amino acids. Germline CDR1 reads SGHVS; CDR2 reads FNYEAQ. The CDR3 is CASSSRDRGSTEAFF. Here the CDR3 DNA reads TGTGCCAGCAGCTCCCGGGACAGGGGTTCCACTGAAGCTTTCTTT.

V is TRBV5-1 and J is TRBJ2-3; tentatively, D is TRBD2 (6 bases). The CDR3 totals 14 residues. V dropped 4 bases and J dropped 3 bases, with 12 bases sitting between them. Germline CDR1 reads SGHRS; CDR2 reads YFSETQ. CDR3 sequence (DNA): TGCGCCAGCAGCGTGGGGGGTGGTACAGATACGCAGTATTTT. Translating it yields CASSVGGGTDTQYF.

The chain joins TRBV29-1 to TRBJ1-1; the D gene is possibly TRBD1 (6 bases). The V gene lost 7 bases and the J gene lost 0 bases, with 12 bases spanning the gap. Germline CDR1 reads SQVTM; CDR2 reads ANQGSEA. The CDR3 has 13 amino acids. CDR3 amino acids: CSGEQGMNTEAFF. CDR3 sequence (DNA): TGCAGCGGTGAGCAGGGGATGAACACTGAAGCTTTCTTT. The whole variable domain, filled in from reference TRBV29-1 and TRBJ1-1, reads SAVISQKPSRDICQRGTSLTIQCQVDSQVTMMFWYRQQPGQSLTLIATANQGSEATYESGFVIDKFPISRPNLTFSTLTVSNMSPEDSSIYLCSGEQGMNTEAFFGQGTRLTVV.

This rearrangement joins TRBV7-8 to TRBJ1-5; possible D gene TRBD1, 6 bases. Trimming removed 7 bases at V and 0 bases at J, with 16 bases between. The germline CDR1 and CDR2 sequences are SGHVS and FQNEAQ. CDR3 length: 16 residues. The CDR3 nucleotides read TGTGCCAGCAACCAAGACGGGACATATAGCAATCAGCCCCAGCATTTT. This sequence encodes CASNQDGTYSNQPQHF.

This clone was seen only a few times. V usage is TRBV6-1 and J usage is TRBJ1-4; D possibly corresponds to TRBD1 (6 bases). Germline CDR1 and CDR2: MNHNS and SASEGT. This CDR3 has 13 amino acids. Trimming pared 3 bases from V and 6 bases from J, leaving 8 bases between. CDR3 sequence (DNA): TGTGCCAGCAGTGAGGACAGTCATGAAAAACTGTTTTTT. Its translation is CASSEDSHEKLFF.

This chain connects TRBV6-5 to TRBJ2-2; tentative D call: TRBD1 (7 bases). The CDR3 is 15 residues long. The germline V and J ends were trimmed by 2 bases and 3 bases, with 10 bases remaining between them. Germline CDR1 and CDR2: MNHEY and SVGAGI. In DNA form, the CDR3 reads TGTGCCAGCAGTTACGCCAGGGGGGACACCGGGGAGCTGTTTTTT. This translates into CASSYARGDTGELFF.

V usage is TRBV11-2 and J usage is TRBJ2-1; 7 nucleotides align to TRBD1. The trim removed 1 base at V and 0 bases at J, leaving 3 bases unmatched. Germline CDR1 reads SGHAT; CDR2 reads FQNNGV. The CDR3 length is 16 residues. DNA of the CDR3: TGTGCCAGCAGCTTAGGGGACAGCGGCTCCTACAATGAGCAGTTCTTC. This codes for CASSLGDSGSYNEQFF.

The CDR3: CASSLPGAIDNEQFF. For the CDR3, the DNA is TGTGCCAGCAGCTTGCCGGGGGCGATCGACAATGAGCAGTTCTTC. This chain connects TRBV5-8 to TRBJ2-1; TRBD1 or TRBD2 may be the D gene (6 bases each). CDR3 length equals 15 residues. Deletions cut 1 base from V and 5 bases from J, with 13 bases between. CDR1 and CDR2 from the germline V gene are SGHTS and YDEGEE.

In this sample, this clone turned up a few times. The chain links TRBV7-9 to TRBJ2-4; D is unresolved. Germline V lookup: CDR1 SEHNR, CDR2 FQNEAQ (reference sequence). CDR3 size: 13 residues. The germline V and J ends were trimmed by 2 bases and 8 bases, with 10 bases remaining between them. This CDR3 reads CASSLPGADIQYF. The CDR3 region has the DNA TGTGCCAGCAGCTTACCCGGCGCCGACATTCAGTACTTC. Complete variable domain (other parts from reference TRBV7-9 and TRBJ2-4): DTGVSQNPRHKITKRGQNVTFRCDPISEHNRLYWYRQTLGQGPEFLTYFQNEAQLEKSRLLSDRFSAERPKGSFSTLEIQRTEQGDSAMYLCASSLPGADIQYFGAGTRLSVL.

J is TRBJ1-5 and V is TRBV6-1, with 10 bases lining up with TRBD1. The ends lost 7 bases at V and 5 bases at J; junction bases unmatched: 5. CDR1 MNHNS and CDR2 SASEGT come from the germline V gene. The CDR3 has 14 amino acids. CDR3 region: CASILGQGYQPQHF. In nucleotides, the CDR3 is TGTGCCAGCATTCTGGGACAGGGGTATCAGCCCCAGCATTTT.

The rearrangement joins TRBV5-6 to TRBJ2-5, with TRBD2 identical over 8 bases. Trimming removed 0 bases from V and 3 bases from J; junction bases left unmatched: 4. The CDR3 extends over 15 amino acids. Germline lookup yields CDR1 SGHDT and CDR2 YYEEEE. The CDR3, as DNA: TGTGCCAGCAGCTTGGGGGGTAGCGGGAAAGAGACCCAGTACTTC. The encoded protein is CASSLGGSGKETQYF.

J is TRBJ2-1 and V is TRBV27; D is unclear. The CDR3 extends over 13 amino acids. Germline V lookup: CDR1 MNHEY, CDR2 SMNVEV (reference sequence). Trimming shortened V by 2 bases and J by 7 bases, and 9 bases separated the two germline ends. DNA of the CDR3: TGTGCCAGCAGTTTAGTTTCTCGGAATGAGCAGTTCTTC. Translating gives CASSLVSRNEQFF.

The chain combines TRBV18 with TRBJ2-7; the match to TRBD1 covers 7 bases. Germline V gene sequence: CDR1 KGHSH, CDR2 LQKENI. J lost 3 bases, V lost 6 bases, and 8 bases had no gene match. The length of the CDR3 is 14 residues. CDR3 DNA: TGTGCCAGCTCCCAATCGGGACAGCACTACGAGCAGTACTTC. Translating gives CASSQSGQHYEQYF.

J is TRBJ1-5 and V is TRBV27; D call uncertain. Per the germline V gene, CDR1 is MNHEY and CDR2 is SMNVEV (reference sequence). V was clipped by 5 bases and J by 8 bases, with 16 bases between them. The CDR3 spans 14 residues. Here the CDR3 reads CASSPTSVAEPQHF. CDR3 bases: TGTGCCAGCAGTCCAACATCAGTCGCAGAGCCCCAGCATTTT.

The J gene is TRBJ2-2, the V gene TRBV19; D is perhaps TRBD2 (6 bases). Per germline, CDR1 LNHDA and CDR2 SQIVND (reference sequence). V lost 7 bases and J 1 base, leaving 13 bases between the germline ends. The length of the CDR3 is 15 residues. CDR3 sequence reads: CASKGRGQNTGELFF. The CDR3 nucleotides read TGTGCCAGTAAGGGGCGGGGCCAGAACACCGGGGAGCTGTTTTTT.